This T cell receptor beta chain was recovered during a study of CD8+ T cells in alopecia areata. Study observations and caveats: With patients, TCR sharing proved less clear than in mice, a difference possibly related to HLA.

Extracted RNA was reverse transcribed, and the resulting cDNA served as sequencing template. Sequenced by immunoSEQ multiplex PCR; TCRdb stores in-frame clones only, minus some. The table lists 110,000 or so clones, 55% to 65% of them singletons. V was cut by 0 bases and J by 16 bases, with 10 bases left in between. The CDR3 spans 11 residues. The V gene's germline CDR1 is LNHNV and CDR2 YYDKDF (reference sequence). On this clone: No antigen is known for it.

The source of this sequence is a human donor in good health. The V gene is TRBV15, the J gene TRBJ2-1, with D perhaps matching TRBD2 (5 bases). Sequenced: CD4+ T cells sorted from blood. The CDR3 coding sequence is TGTGCCACCAGCAGAGACGGGAAACGCTTCTTC. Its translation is CATSRDGKRFF.